The T cell receptor beta chain under discussion was sequenced for a study of cytomegalovirus exposure and HLA in healthy donors. Comments on this clone: Its specificity is unknown.

Deletions cut 5 bases from V and 3 bases from J, with 11 bases between. The CDR3 is 13 residues long. CDR1 and CDR2 (germline): SEHNR, FQNEAQ (reference sequence). The PCR ran on 60 Vbeta and 13 Jbeta primers. TCRdb's table, derived via immunoSEQ multiplex PCR, lists solely in-frame clones and lacks some. The sample gives over 150,000 clones, over 65% of which show up once; 3.7% is in the top ten. Notes on the study in general: The availability of immune exposure information extended only to CMV serostatus. According to the study, around 150 TCR beta chains were cytomegalovirus-associated. With later analysis, a missense DCLRE1C variant became linked to TCR beta V- and J-gene trimming. In a later analysis, at a false discovery rate of 0.05, 16,951 TCR beta sequences were associated with HLA alleles.

The J gene is TRBJ2-7, the V gene TRBV7-9; D perhaps matches TRBD2 (5 bases). The origin of this receptor is a woman aged 55-75 years in good health and CMV-seropositive. The sequenced sample consisted of PBMCs. In DNA, the CDR3 is TGTGCCAGCAGCCCCCCCGGGATCTACGAGCAGTACTTC. Translation: CASSPPGIYEQYF. The whole variable domain, remainder taken from reference TRBV7-9 and TRBJ2-7, is DTGVSQNPRHKITKRGQNVTFRCDPISEHNRLYWYRQTLGQGPEFLTYFQNEAQLEKSRLLSDRFSAERPKGSFSTLEIQRTEQGDSAMYLCASSPPGIYEQYFGPGTRLTVT.